The T cell receptor beta chain described here comes from a study of blood T cell repertoires in COVID-19. Study context: Nucleic acid was either cDNA or gDNA, and it came from T cells, B-cell-depleted T cells, or PBMCs.

Per the study methods: Cell counts per sample came from amplifying reference gene primers. Libraries were prepared by immunoSEQ multiplex PCR; TCRdb keeps only in-frame clonotypes and omits some of them. That table supplies the V and J calls and clone size; D and trimming were determined from the DNA. In the table there are about 210,000 clones, about three quarters of which are singletons. Germline lookup yields CDR1 SGHTA and CDR2 FQGNSA. This CDR3 region has 13 residues. V lost 1 base and J 9 bases, leaving 13 bases between the germline ends. The sample was peripheral blood. The V gene is TRBV7-2, the J gene TRBJ2-7, with D possibly TRBD2 on 7 matching bases. This receptor was identified in a woman in her seventies with acute or convalescent COVID-19. Here the CDR3 reads CASSLDGGPGQYF. In nucleotides, the CDR3 is TGTGCCAGCAGCTTAGACGGGGGGCCGGGGCAGTACTTC.